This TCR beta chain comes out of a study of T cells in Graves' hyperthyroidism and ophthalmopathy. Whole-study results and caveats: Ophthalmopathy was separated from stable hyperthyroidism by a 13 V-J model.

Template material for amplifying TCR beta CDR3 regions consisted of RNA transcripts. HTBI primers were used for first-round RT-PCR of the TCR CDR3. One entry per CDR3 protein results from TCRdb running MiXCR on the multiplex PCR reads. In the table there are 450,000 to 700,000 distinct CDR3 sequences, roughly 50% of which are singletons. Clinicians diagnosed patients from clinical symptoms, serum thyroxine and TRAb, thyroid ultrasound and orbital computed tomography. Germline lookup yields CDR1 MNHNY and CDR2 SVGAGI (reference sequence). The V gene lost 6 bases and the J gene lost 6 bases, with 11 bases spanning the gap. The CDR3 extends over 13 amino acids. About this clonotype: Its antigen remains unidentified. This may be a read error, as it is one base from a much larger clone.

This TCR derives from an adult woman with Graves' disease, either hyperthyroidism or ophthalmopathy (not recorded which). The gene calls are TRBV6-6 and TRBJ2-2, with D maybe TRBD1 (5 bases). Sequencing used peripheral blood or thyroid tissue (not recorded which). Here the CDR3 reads CASREGEPGELFF. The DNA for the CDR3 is TGTGCCAGCAGGGAAGGGGAACCCGGGGAGCTGTTTTTT.